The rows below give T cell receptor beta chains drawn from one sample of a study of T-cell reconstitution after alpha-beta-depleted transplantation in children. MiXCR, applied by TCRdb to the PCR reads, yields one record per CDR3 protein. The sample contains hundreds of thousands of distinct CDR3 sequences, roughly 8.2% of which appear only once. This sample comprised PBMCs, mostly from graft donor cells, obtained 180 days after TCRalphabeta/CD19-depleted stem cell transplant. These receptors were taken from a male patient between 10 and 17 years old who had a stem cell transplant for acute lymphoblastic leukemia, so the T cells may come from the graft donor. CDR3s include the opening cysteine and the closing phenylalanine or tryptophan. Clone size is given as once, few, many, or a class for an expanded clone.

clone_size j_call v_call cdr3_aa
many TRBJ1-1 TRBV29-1 CSVKNTEAFF
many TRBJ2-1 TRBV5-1 CASSFTGLTPWNEQFF
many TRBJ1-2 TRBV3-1 CASSQGGAGLVFGYTF
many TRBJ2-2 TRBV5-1 CASSSATSGRAAGELFF
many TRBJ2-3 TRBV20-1 CSATGTGSTDTQYF
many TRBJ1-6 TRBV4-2 CASSQVRTGVSSYNSPLHF
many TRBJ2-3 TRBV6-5 CASSYFMGSGPSQDTQYF
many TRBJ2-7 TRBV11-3 CASSPDTFGEQYF
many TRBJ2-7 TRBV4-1 CASSHPGQGSHSYEQYF
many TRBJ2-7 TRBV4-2 CASSQVGTGGYEQYF
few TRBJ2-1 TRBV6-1 CASMSFRGRPTGTSGYNEQFF
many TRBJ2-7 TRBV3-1 CASSQKGYSYEQYF
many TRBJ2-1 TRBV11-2 CASSRGGYQQFF
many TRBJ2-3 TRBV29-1 CSVPWSTDTQYF
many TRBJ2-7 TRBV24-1 CATSDSGQVDEQYF
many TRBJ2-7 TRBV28 CASSLFGRQGGSF